The T cell receptor (beta chain) under discussion was sequenced for a study of blood T cell repertoires in COVID-19. Study details: Researchers got acute and convalescent COVID-19 samples from the United States, Italy and Spain. Sources were T cells, B-cell-depleted T cells, or PBMCs; the material itself was cDNA or gDNA.

Using immunoSEQ multiplex PCR, the repertoire was profiled, and TCRdb retains in-frame clones only, with some absent. The sample has 130,000 to 150,000 clones, 80% to 90% seen once. The germline V gene encodes CDR1 MNHEY and CDR2 SVGEGT. The V gene lost 0 bases and the J gene lost 3 bases, with 20 bases spanning the gap. The CDR3 has 18 amino acids. This rearrangement joins TRBV6-2 or TRBV6-3 to TRBJ1-1; D uncertain. The sequencing input was peripheral blood. This TCR was recovered from a woman aged 45 to 65 with active or convalescent COVID-19. CDR3: CASSYSMEHYRGYTEAFF. The CDR3 DNA sequence: TGTGCCAGCAGTTACTCGATGGAACACTACCGAGGTTACACTGAAGCTTTCTTT.